The 5 T cell receptor beta chains reported below all come from one sample, sequenced in a study of cytomegalovirus exposure and HLA in healthy donors. The PCR contained 60 Vbeta and 13 Jbeta primers. Generated by immunoSEQ multiplex PCR, the TCRdb table keeps only in-frame clones and is missing some. This sample has more than 100,000 clones, with around nine tenths found just once. The specimen sequenced was PBMCs. The receptor set was obtained from a woman under 40 in good health and CMV-seronegative.

The chain combines TRBV4-2 with TRBJ2-1; 7 bases are shared with TRBD1. CDR3 size: 16 residues. From germline, CDR1 is LGHNA and CDR2 YNFKEQ. V gave up 0 bases and J gave up 7 bases; unmatched junction bases: 9. The CDR3 protein is CASSQERQGWGNEQFF. Here the CDR3 DNA reads TGTGCCAGCAGCCAAGAGCGACAGGGATGGGGAAATGAGCAGTTCTTC.

This clone was detected once. The gene calls are TRBV4-3 and TRBJ2-5; TRBD2 matches 8 bases. V shed 0 bases and J 5 bases; nucleotides not matched to a gene: 5. This CDR3 comprises 15 residues. Germline V CDR1 and CDR2: LGHNA, YSLEER. CDR3 amino acids: CASSQDGAGAETQYF. CDR3 bases: TGCGCCAGCAGCCAAGACGGAGCGGGGGCGGAGACCCAGTACTTC.

The J gene is TRBJ2-2, the V gene TRBV4-2; the D gene is possibly TRBD1 (6 bases). The CDR3 is 13 amino acids. In germline, CDR1 is LGHNA, CDR2 YNFKEQ. Trimming removed 4 bases from V and 5 bases from J, with 8 bases in between. In nucleotides, the CDR3 is TGTGCCAGCAGCCCGAGGGGGACCGGGGAGCTGTTTTTT. Its protein is CASSPRGTGELFF.

The gene calls are TRBV7-3 and TRBJ1-1; D might be TRBD1 (6 bases). Trimming took off 5 bases at V and 3 bases at J, with 10 bases between the two ends. Per germline, CDR1 SGHTA and CDR2 FQGTGA. CDR3 size: 13 residues. CDR3 bases: TGTGCCAGCAGCCCCAACAGGGACACTGAAGCTTTCTTT. Encoded protein: CASSPNRDTEAFF.

The rearrangement joins TRBV23-1 to TRBJ2-7; D is unclear. TRBV23-1 is given ORF status, its function remaining uncertain. The length of the CDR3 is 14 residues. The ends were cut back, 3 bases at V and 6 bases at J, with 15 bases in the middle. CDR3 sequence (DNA): TGCGCCAGCAGTCACCCTTCACAGTTGGGCGAGCAGTACTTC. As protein: CASSHPSQLGEQYF.